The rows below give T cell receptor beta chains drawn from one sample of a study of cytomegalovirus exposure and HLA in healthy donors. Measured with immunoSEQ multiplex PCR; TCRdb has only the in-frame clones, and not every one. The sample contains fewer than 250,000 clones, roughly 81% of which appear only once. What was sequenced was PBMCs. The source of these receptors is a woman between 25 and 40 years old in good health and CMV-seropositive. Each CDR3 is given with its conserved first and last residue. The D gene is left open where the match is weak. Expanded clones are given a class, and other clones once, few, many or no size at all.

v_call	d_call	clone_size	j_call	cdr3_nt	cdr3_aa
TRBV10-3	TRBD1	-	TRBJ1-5	TGTGCCATCAGCGGGGGACAGGGGGCAAATCAGCCCCAGCATTTT	CAISGGQGANQPQHF
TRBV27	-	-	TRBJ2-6	TGTGCCACCGAGAGGGCCTACTCTGGGGCCAACGTCCTGACTTTC	CATERAYSGANVLTF
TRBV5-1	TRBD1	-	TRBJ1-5	TGCGCCAGCAGCACGGGACAGCATAATCAGCCCCAGCATTTT	CASSTGQHNQPQHF
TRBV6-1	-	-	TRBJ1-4	TGTGCCAGCAGTGAAGGGTTTGGGGCGCGGGAAAAACTGTTTTTT	CASSEGFGAREKLFF
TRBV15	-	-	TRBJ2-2	TGTGCCACCAGCAGAGATAGGTTTCAGGGCCTCACCGGGGAGCTGTTTTTT	CATSRDRFQGLTGELFF
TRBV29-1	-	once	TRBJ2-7	TGCAGCGTTGAGGAAGTGGGAGCCGAGCAGTACTTC	CSVEEVGAEQYF
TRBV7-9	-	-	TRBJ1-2	TGTGCCAGCAGCCCATCGCAGGTCCGCTATGGCTACACCTTC	CASSPSQVRYGYTF
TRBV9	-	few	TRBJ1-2	TGTGCCAGCAATGAAAGGGAGGGGCCTTATGGCTACACCTTC	CASNEREGPYGYTF
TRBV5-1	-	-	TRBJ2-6	TGCGCCAGCAGCAGTCTTCAGGACAGCTCTGGGGCCAACGTCCTGACTTTC	CASSSLQDSSGANVLTF
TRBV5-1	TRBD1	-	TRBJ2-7	TGCGCCAGCGGGGCTGACAGGGGTCCCTACGAGCAGTACTTC	CASGADRGPYEQYF
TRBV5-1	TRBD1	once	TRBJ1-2	TGCGCCAGCAGGGACGGACAGGAGGATGGCTACACCTTC	CASRDGQEDGYTF
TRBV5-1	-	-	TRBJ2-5	TGCGCCAGCAGTTCTACAGGGATGGAGGAGGAGACCCAGTACTTC	CASSSTGMEEETQYF
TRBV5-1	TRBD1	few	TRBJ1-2	TGCGCCAGCAGCTACCGGGACAGGGGGATCTATGGCTACACCTTC	CASSYRDRGIYGYTF
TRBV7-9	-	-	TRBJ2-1	TGTGCCAGCAGTGAATCGGGAGAGGTGGGGAATGAGCAGTTCTTC	CASSESGEVGNEQFF
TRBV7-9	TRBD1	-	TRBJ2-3	TGTGCCAGCAGCTTCACTACAGGGGGAGTCACAGATACGCAGTATTTT	CASSFTTGGVTDTQYF
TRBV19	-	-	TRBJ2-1	TGTGCCACCAAGCGAAGGGGCGACAATGAGCAGTTCTTC	CATKRRGDNEQFF
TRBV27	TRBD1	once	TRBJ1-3	TGTGCCAGCAGTTTACTCGGGACAGGGGGCACCATATATTTT	CASSLLGTGGTIYF
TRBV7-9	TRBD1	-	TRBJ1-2	TGTGCCAGCAGCCGAACCGGGACAGCGGCCATATTAGATGGCTACACCTTC	CASSRTGTAAILDGYTF
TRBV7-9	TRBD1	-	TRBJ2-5	TGTGCCAGCAGCCAGGGGGCCGGGCTCGTAGAGACCCAGTACTTC	CASSQGAGLVETQYF
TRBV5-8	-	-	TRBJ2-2	TGTGCCAGCAGCTCTGACGGGTCCAACACCGGGGAGCTGTTTTTT	CASSSDGSNTGELFF
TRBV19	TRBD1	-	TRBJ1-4	TGTGCCAGTAGTATGGGGACAGTAGAAAAACTGTTTTTT	CASSMGTVEKLFF
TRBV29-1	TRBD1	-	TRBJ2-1	TGCAGCGTTGAAGATATTGGGGGACAGGGGAATACCTACAATGAGCAGTTCTTC	CSVEDIGGQGNTYNEQFF
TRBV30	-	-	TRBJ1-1	TGTGCCTGGAGTGTAGGGGGGGGGAGAGAAGCTTTCTTT	CAWSVGGGREAFF
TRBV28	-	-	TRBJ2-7	TGTGCCAGCAGTTTATGGAACAGGGTCAAAAATTACGAGCAGTACTTC	CASSLWNRVKNYEQYF
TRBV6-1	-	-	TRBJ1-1	TGTGCCAGCATCAGGGGCCTACAGGCTTTCTTT	CASIRGLQAFF
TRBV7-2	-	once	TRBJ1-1	TGTGCCAGCAGCCCCCCCCGGACAGTCATGAACACTGAAGCTTTCTTT	CASSPPRTVMNTEAFF
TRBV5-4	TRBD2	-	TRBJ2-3	TGTGCCAGCAGCTTGACTAGCGGCTCCACAGATACGCAGTATTTT	CASSLTSGSTDTQYF
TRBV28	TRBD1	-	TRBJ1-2	TGTGCCAGCAGTTTCTTGGGACAGGGAGACTATGGCTACACCTTC	CASSFLGQGDYGYTF